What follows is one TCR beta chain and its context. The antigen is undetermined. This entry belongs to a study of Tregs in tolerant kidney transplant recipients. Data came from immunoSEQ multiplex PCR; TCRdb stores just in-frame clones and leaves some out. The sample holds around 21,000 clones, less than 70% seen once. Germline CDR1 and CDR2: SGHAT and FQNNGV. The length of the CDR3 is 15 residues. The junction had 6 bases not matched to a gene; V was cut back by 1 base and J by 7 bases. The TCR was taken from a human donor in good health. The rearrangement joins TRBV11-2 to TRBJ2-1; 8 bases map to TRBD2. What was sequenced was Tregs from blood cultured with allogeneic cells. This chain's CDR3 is CASSLAGGPGNEQFF. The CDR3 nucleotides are TGTGCCAGCAGCTTAGCGGGAGGGCCAGGGAATGAGCAGTTCTTC.